The clone carrying this TCR beta chain has a single count. The data stem from a study of blood T cell repertoires in COVID-19. Germline V gene data show CDR1 as MDHEN and CDR2 as SYDVKM. J gave up 9 bases and V 7 bases, and 9 bases lay outside the gene matches. This CDR3 contains 14 residues. Sequenced by immunoSEQ multiplex PCR; TCRdb stores in-frame clones only, minus some. The table records roughly 80,000 clones, around 84% of them present only once. The rearrangement joins TRBV28 to TRBJ1-6, with 7 bases lining up with TRBD1. This TCR was recovered from a man between 45 and 60 years old with acute or convalescent COVID-19. The sequenced sample was peripheral blood. CDR3 nucleotide sequence: TGTGCCAGCACCTTCAGGGGGGCCCGTTCACCCCTCCACTTT. Translation gives CASTFRGARSPLHF. The full variable domain, with the rest looked up from reference TRBV28 and TRBJ1-6, is DVKVTQSSRYLVKRTGEKVFLECVQDMDHENMFWYRQDPGLGLRLIYFSYDVKMKEKGDIPEGYSVSREKKERFSLILESASTNQTSMYLCASTFRGARSPLHFGNGTRLTVT.